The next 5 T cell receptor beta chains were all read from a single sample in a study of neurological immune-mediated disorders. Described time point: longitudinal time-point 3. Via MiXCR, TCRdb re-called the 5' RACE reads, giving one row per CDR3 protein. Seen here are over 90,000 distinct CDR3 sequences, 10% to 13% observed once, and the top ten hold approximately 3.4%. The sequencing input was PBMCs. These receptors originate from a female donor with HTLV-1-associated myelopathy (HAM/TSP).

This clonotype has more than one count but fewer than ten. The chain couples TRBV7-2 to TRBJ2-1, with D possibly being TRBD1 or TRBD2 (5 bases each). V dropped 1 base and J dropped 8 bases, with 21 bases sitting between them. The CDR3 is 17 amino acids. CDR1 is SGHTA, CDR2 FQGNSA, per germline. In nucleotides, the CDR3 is TGTGCCAGCAGCTTAGGCTGGGACGACGGACCTGTCTATGAGCAGTTCTTC. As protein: CASSLGWDDGPVYEQFF.

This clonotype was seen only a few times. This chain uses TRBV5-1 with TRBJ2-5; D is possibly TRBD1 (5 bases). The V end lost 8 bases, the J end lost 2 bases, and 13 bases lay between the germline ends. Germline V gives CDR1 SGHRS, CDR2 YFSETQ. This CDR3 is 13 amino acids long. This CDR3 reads CASSQELQETQYF. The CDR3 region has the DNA TGCGCCAGTTCACAGGAACTACAAGAGACCCAGTACTTC.

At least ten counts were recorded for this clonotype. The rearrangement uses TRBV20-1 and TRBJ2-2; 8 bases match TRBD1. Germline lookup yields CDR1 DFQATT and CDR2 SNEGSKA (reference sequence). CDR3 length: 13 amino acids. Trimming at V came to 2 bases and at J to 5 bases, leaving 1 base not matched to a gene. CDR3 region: CSARHRGTGELFF. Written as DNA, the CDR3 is TGCAGTGCTAGACACAGGGGGACCGGGGAGCTGTTTTTT.

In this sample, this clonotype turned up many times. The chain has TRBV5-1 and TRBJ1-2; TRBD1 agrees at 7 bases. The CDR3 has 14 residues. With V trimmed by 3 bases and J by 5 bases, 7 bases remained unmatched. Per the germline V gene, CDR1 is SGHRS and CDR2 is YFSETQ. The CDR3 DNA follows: TGCGCCAGCAGCTCCAGGGGGGAGCTATATGGCTACACCTTC. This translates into CASSSRGELYGYTF.

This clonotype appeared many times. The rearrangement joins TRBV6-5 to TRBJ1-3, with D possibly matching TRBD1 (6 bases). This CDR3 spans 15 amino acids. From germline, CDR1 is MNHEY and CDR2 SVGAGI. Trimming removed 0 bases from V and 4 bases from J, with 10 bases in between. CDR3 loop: CASSYSAGQGNTIYF. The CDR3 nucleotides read TGTGCCAGCAGTTACTCCGCGGGACAAGGAAACACCATATATTTT.